Described below is a single T cell receptor (beta chain) sequence and its context. Here the CDR3 omits its conserved ending phenylalanine or tryptophan, so a read error is the likely source. TCRdb re-derived calls from the 5' RACE reads in MiXCR, one entry per CDR3 protein. Of roughly 220,000 distinct CDR3 sequences listed, more than 9% are singletons. This sample stems from a study of CD8 T cells in ankylosing spondylitis. Source material: blood, either unsorted or a sorted T cell fraction (not recorded which). The sequence derives from a male donor with ankylosing spondylitis or in good health (not recorded which).

This CDR3 is CASSSPFGANYGYTY. The CDR3 region has the DNA TGTGCCAGCAGTTCTCCCTTCGGGGCTAACTATGGCTACACCTAC. The chain couples TRBV28 to TRBJ1-2; D remains ambiguous. This CDR3 is 15 amino acids long. V lost 4 bases, J lost 0 bases, and 12 bases lay in between. Germline lookup yields CDR1 MDHEN and CDR2 SYDVKM.